Below are 21 T cell receptor beta chains sequenced from a single sample in a study of T-cell reconstitution after alpha-beta-depleted transplantation in children. During its preparation, the TCRbeta library received unique molecular identifiers. TCRdb re-called the PCR reads with MiXCR, one entry per CDR3 protein. The profile covers about 300,000 distinct CDR3 sequences, with about a tenth appearing a single time and approximately 7% taken by the ten largest. The specimen comprised PBMCs, sampled before TCRalphabeta/CD19-depleted stem cell transplant. Receptors originate from a boy in the first two years of life with acute myeloid leukemia, due to receive a stem cell transplant.

The V call is TRBV10-2, the J call TRBJ2-2; D remains unclear. The CDR3 extends over 14 amino acids. Germline V gene sequence: CDR1 WSHSY, CDR2 SAAADI. With 5 bases removed from V and 2 bases from J, the gap between germline ends came to 9 bases. Here the CDR3 DNA reads TGCGCCAGCAGTCCTACATATAACACCGGGGAGCTGTTTTTT. The encoded protein is CASSPTYNTGELFF.

In its sample, this clonotype was seen many times. The CDR3 DNA is TGTGCCAGCAGTTTATTGGAGACCGGGGAGCTGTTTTTT. Translation: CASSLLETGELFF. The rearrangement uses TRBV7-2 and TRBJ2-2; D is ambiguous. CDR3 length equals 13 residues. Trimming shortened V by 6 bases and J by 5 bases, and 10 bases separated the two germline ends. The germline V gene encodes CDR1 SGHTA and CDR2 FQGNSA.

This clonotype was observed once. The V and J genes are TRBV28 and TRBJ2-1, with 10 bases lining up with TRBD2. J lost 7 bases, V lost 5 bases, and 11 bases had no gene match. Per germline, CDR1 MDHEN and CDR2 SYDVKM. The CDR3 has 16 residues. The CDR3 DNA reads TGTGCCAGCAGTGAACATGTAGCGGGAGGAGGGAATGAGCAGTTCTTC. Translation: CASSEHVAGGGNEQFF.

This clonotype was counted at least ten times. This chain links TRBV12-3 or TRBV12-4 with TRBJ2-7; D gene ambiguous. The CDR3 extends over 14 amino acids. The V gene lost 2 bases and the J gene lost 3 bases, with 11 bases spanning the gap. The CDR3 loop is CASSLLNALYEQYF. The CDR3 bases are TGTGCCAGCAGTTTATTAAACGCGCTCTACGAGCAGTACTTC.

With regard to this clonotype: A read error may be the cause here, since a much bigger clone is one base away. The chain couples TRBV5-1 to TRBJ2-1; perhaps TRBD2 as D (6 bases). Trimming removed 5 bases at V and 8 bases at J, with 14 bases between. Germline V gives CDR1 SGHRS, CDR2 YFSETQ. The CDR3 extends over 13 amino acids. The CDR3 DNA reads TGCGCCAGCAGGTGGGCGGGATACGATGAGCAGTTCTTC. It yields the protein CASRWAGYDEQFF.

This clonotype was seen more than once but under ten times. This rearrangement joins TRBV12-3 or TRBV12-4 to TRBJ2-3; 7 positions match TRBD1. J was trimmed by 0 bases and V by 2 bases; bases with no gene match: 5. The CDR3 has 16 amino acids. CDR3 amino acids: CASSLSGGISTDTQYF. In DNA, the CDR3 is TGTGCCAGCAGTTTATCAGGGGGAATTAGCACAGATACGCAGTATTTT.

This clonotype has a count of ten or more. The chain uses TRBV20-1 and TRBJ2-5; D remains unclear. The germline gives CDR1 DFQATT, CDR2 SNEGSKA (reference sequence). The CDR3 is made up of 13 amino acids. Trimming removed 2 bases at V and 2 bases at J, with 9 bases between. CDR3 region: CSARKASQETQYF. CDR3 coding DNA: TGCAGTGCTAGAAAGGCTAGTCAAGAGACCCAGTACTTC.

This clonotype has only one observation. A read error may be the cause here, since a much bigger clone is one base away. The CDR3 DNA reads as TGTGCCAGCAGCGTAAGGCTAGGCCGCACAGATACGCAGTATTTT. It is translated as CASSVRLGRTDTQYF. The chain carries TRBV9 and TRBJ2-3; D uncertain. Trimming took 1 base from V and 1 from J, leaving 10 bases between them. CDR3 length: 15 amino acids. Germline CDR1 is SGDLS and CDR2 is YYNGEE.

This clonotype showed up many times. This rearrangement joins TRBV27 to TRBJ1-6; perhaps TRBD1 as D (6 bases). The CDR3 has 14 amino acids. V lost 2 bases and J lost 6, with 8 bases in between. Germline CDR1 reads MNHEY; CDR2 reads SMNVEV (reference sequence). CDR3 sequence: CASSLARGNSPLHF. DNA of the CDR3: TGTGCCAGCAGTTTAGCCAGGGGTAATTCACCCCTCCACTTT.

The V gene is TRBV6-2 or TRBV6-3, the J gene TRBJ2-7; a possible D gene is TRBD1 (6 bases). The V gene's germline CDR1 is MNHEY and CDR2 SVGEGT. Deletions cut 8 bases from V and 3 bases from J, with 17 bases between. CDR3 size: 14 residues. The CDR3 nucleotides read TGTGCCAGCGGTTCAGGGGACACATTCTACGAGCAGTACTTC. The encoded protein is CASGSGDTFYEQYF.

This clonotype showed up many times. This rearrangement joins TRBV7-2 to TRBJ2-3; D is undetermined. V lost 4 bases and J lost 0, with 11 bases in between. The CDR3 runs to 15 residues. Looked up from germline, CDR1 is SGHTA and CDR2 is FQGNSA. The CDR3 protein is CASSSLFSSTDTQYF. DNA for the CDR3: TGTGCCAGCAGCTCTCTTTTTTCTAGCACAGATACGCAGTATTTT.

This chain uses TRBV2 with TRBJ2-4; 9 bases fit TRBD2. This CDR3 region has 14 residues. Germline V CDR1 and CDR2: SNHLY, FYNNEI. The trim removed 1 base at V and 9 bases at J, leaving 4 bases unmatched. In DNA form, the CDR3 reads TGTGCCAGCAGTGAAGGACTAGCGGATTTCATTCAGTACTTC. Protein product: CASSEGLADFIQYF.

There are many counts of this clonotype. The J gene is TRBJ1-1, the V gene TRBV5-1; D perhaps matches TRBD1 (5 bases). This CDR3 spans 14 amino acids. Germline values: CDR1 SGHRS, CDR2 YFSETQ. V lost 2 bases and J lost 1, with 9 bases in between. The CDR3 bases are TGCGCCAGCAGCTTATCAGGGCCGAACACTGAAGCTTTCTTT. Translating it yields CASSLSGPNTEAFF. The full variable domain, with the rest looked up from reference TRBV5-1 and TRBJ1-1, is KAGVTQTPRYLIKTRGQQVTLSCSPISGHRSVSWYQQTPGQGLQFLFEYFSETQRNKGNFPGRFSGRQFSNSRSEMNVSTLELGDSALYLCASSLSGPNTEAFFGQGTRLTVV.

A note on this clonotype: Just one base apart from a much larger clone, this may be a read error. The gene calls are TRBV11-1 and TRBJ2-7; TRBD1 matches 8 bases. Looked up from germline, CDR1 is SGHAT and CDR2 is FQDESV (reference sequence). The length of the CDR3 is 16 residues. The CDR3 sequence: CASSPPGTGDTYDQYF. CDR3 in DNA: TGTGCCAGCAGCCCTCCCGGGACAGGCGATACCTACGATCAGTACTTC.

At least ten counts were recorded for this clonotype. V is TRBV5-1 and J is TRBJ2-3; 10 nucleotides agree with TRBD2. Germline V gene sequence: CDR1 SGHRS, CDR2 YFSETQ. The CDR3 sequence is 17 residues long. The junction had 6 bases not matched to a gene; V was cut back by 0 bases and J by 2 bases. The CDR3, as DNA: TGCGCCAGCAGCTTGGCCCTAGGGACTAGCGCCACAGATACGCAGTATTTT. Translated: CASSLALGTSATDTQYF.

This clonotype was counted many times. The chain has TRBV5-1 and TRBJ2-2; 9 bases match TRBD1. The germline CDR1 and CDR2 sequences are SGHRS and YFSETQ. After removal of 3 bases from V and 7 bases from J, the junction contained 10 bases not matched to a gene. The CDR3 is 16 amino acids. The CDR3: CASSYQAGQGFGELFF. CDR3 in DNA: TGCGCCAGCAGCTACCAGGCCGGACAGGGGTTCGGGGAGCTGTTTTTT.

Notes on this clonotype: This sequence may be a read error, since a much larger clone differs from it by one base. V and J are TRBV28 and TRBJ1-6, with a weak D call TRBD1 (6 bases). The CDR3 spans 15 residues. Deletions cut 6 bases from V and 6 bases from J, with 15 bases between. From germline, CDR1 is MDHEN and CDR2 SYDVKM. CDR3 DNA sequence: TGTGCCAGCAGAAACTACAGGGTTTCTAATTCACCCCTCCACTTT. Translated, it gives CASRNYRVSNSPLHF. The variable domain in full, completed from reference TRBV28 and TRBJ1-6, reads DVKVTQSSRYLVKRTGEKVFLECVQDMDHENMFWYRQDPGLGLRLIYFSYDVKMKEKGDIPEGYSVSREKKERFSLILESASTNQTSMYLCASRNYRVSNSPLHFGNGTRLTVT.

CDR3 sequence: CASSATSGSYNEQFF. CDR3 coding DNA: TGTGCCAGCAGCGCAACATCGGGCTCCTACAATGAGCAGTTCTTC. The chain recombines TRBV5-4 with TRBJ2-1, with D hard to call. Looked up from germline, CDR1 is SGHNT and CDR2 is YYREEE (reference sequence). The CDR3 covers 15 residues. V dropped 4 bases and J dropped 0 bases, with 11 bases sitting between them.

This clonotype was detected ten times or more. Compared with germline, one end of the junction differs, possibly owing to a read error. The genes are TRBV5-1 and TRBJ2-6, with D perhaps assigned TRBD1 or TRBD2 (5 bases each). The CDR3 extends over 14 amino acids. From germline, CDR1 is SGHRS and CDR2 YFSETQ. CDR3 sequence reads: CASSLADPGLCKAF. The CDR3 DNA reads TGCGCCAGCAGCTTGGCAGACCCGGGGCTCTGCAAGGCTTTC.

This clonotype was seen many times. The chain recombines TRBV7-9 with TRBJ2-7; D gene ambiguous. With 2 bases removed from V and 3 bases from J, the gap between germline ends came to 8 bases. Germline V gene lookup returns CDR1 SEHNR and CDR2 FQNEAQ (reference sequence). The CDR3 sequence is 13 residues long. The CDR3 protein is CASSLRAFYEQYF. In DNA form, the CDR3 reads TGTGCCAGCAGCTTACGGGCCTTCTACGAGCAGTACTTC.

This clonotype was recorded many times. The chain has TRBV11-2 and TRBJ1-6, with TRBD1 identical over 7 bases. The CDR3 sequence is 17 residues long. V was pared by 5 bases and J by 0 bases, with 7 bases of the junction left unmatched. CDR1 is SGHAT and CDR2 is FQNNGV in the germline V gene. This chain's CDR3 is CASSRTGLSSYNSPLHF. The CDR3 DNA sequence: TGTGCCAGCAGCAGGACAGGCCTCAGCTCCTATAATTCACCCCTCCACTTT.